These 22 T cell receptor beta chains were sequenced from one sample in a study of blood T cell repertoires in COVID-19. TCRdb keeps only in-frame clones here, not all; method: immunoSEQ multiplex PCR. The sample carries some 40,000 clones, approximately 91% recorded once. Specimen: peripheral blood. The receptors here all came from a man aged 70 or older with active COVID-19.

This clone has only one observation. The chain's CDR3 is CSVHGAENTGELFF. As DNA, the CDR3 is TGCAGCGTCCATGGGGCAGAGAACACCGGGGAGCTGTTTTTT. J is TRBJ2-2 and V is TRBV29-1; a weak D match, TRBD1 (5 bases). Germline CDR1 reads SQVTM; CDR2 reads ANQGSEA. This CDR3 comprises 14 residues. V was pared by 6 bases and J by 1 base, with 12 bases between.

The genes are TRBV4-3 and TRBJ2-2; D perhaps matches TRBD1 (5 bases). V lost 0 bases, J lost 1 base, and 15 bases lay in between. Germline V CDR1 and CDR2: LGHNA, YSLEER. The length of the CDR3 is 18 residues. CDR3 protein: CASSQDVGQRGNTGELFF. The CDR3 DNA follows: TGCGCCAGCAGCCAAGATGTGGGGCAAAGGGGGAACACCGGGGAGCTGTTTTTT.

V is TRBV10-3 and J is TRBJ1-4; weak D call: TRBD1 (5 bases). The ends were cut back, 6 bases at V and 0 bases at J, with 8 bases in the middle. There are 14 residues in the CDR3. The germline CDR1 and CDR2 sequences are ENHRY and SYGVKD. The CDR3 DNA reads as TGTGCCATCAGGCAGGGCGCAACTAATGAAAAACTGTTTTTT. This translates into CAIRQGATNEKLFF.

This sequence joins TRBV7-2 and TRBJ2-7, with 16 bases lining up with TRBD2. CDR1 and CDR2 from the germline V gene are SGHTA and FQGNSA. This CDR3 is 19 amino acids long. The V and J ends lost 5 bases and 1 base, in that order; junction bases with no gene match: 11. CDR3 bases: TGTGCCAGCAGCCTCTGGGTGGGACTAGCGGGAGGGCGGTCCTACGAGCAGTACTTC. It is translated as CASSLWVGLAGGRSYEQYF.

The genes are TRBV27 and TRBJ2-1, with no clear D. The V end was cut by 3 bases, the J end by 4 bases, with 10 bases between. CDR1 and CDR2 (germline): MNHEY, SMNVEV (reference sequence). The CDR3 has 14 residues. DNA for the CDR3: TGTGCCAGCAGTTTCTCTAGGTTGTACAATGAGCAGTTCTTC. Amino acids: CASSFSRLYNEQFF.

The chain combines TRBV7-9 with TRBJ2-7, with a possible D match to TRBD2 (6 bases). CDR1 is SEHNR, CDR2 FQNEAQ, per germline (reference sequence). CDR3 size: 13 residues. V lost 10 bases to trimming and J lost 8 bases, with 21 bases between them. CDR3 sequence reads: CATQLVGREKQYF. The CDR3, as DNA: TGTGCCACCCAGCTTGTCGGGCGGGAAAAGCAGTACTTC. The variable domain in full, completed from reference TRBV7-9 and TRBJ2-7, reads DTGVSQNPRHKITKRGQNVTFRCDPISEHNRLYWYRQTLGQGPEFLTYFQNEAQLEKSRLLSDRFSAERPKGSFSTLEIQRTEQGDSAMYLCATQLVGREKQYFGPGTRLTVT.

The chain links TRBV28 to TRBJ2-3; D not resolved. The V gene lost 6 bases and the J gene lost 4 bases, with 11 bases spanning the gap. This CDR3 region has 13 residues. Germline lookup yields CDR1 MDHEN and CDR2 SYDVKM. The CDR3 coding sequence is TGTGCCAGCAGACTACCTCCGTCAGATACGCAGTATTTT. As protein: CASRLPPSDTQYF. Full variable domain (missing parts from reference TRBV28 and TRBJ2-3): DVKVTQSSRYLVKRTGEKVFLECVQDMDHENMFWYRQDPGLGLRLIYFSYDVKMKEKGDIPEGYSVSREKKERFSLILESASTNQTSMYLCASRLPPSDTQYFGPGTRLTVL.

V and J are TRBV7-2 and TRBJ2-1; D perhaps matches TRBD2 (5 bases). Germline loops: CDR1 SGHTA, CDR2 FQGNSA. The germline V and J ends were trimmed by 5 bases and 9 bases, with 14 bases remaining between them. The CDR3 length is 13 residues. CDR3 DNA: TGTGCCAGCAGCCACCCGCGGGCGGGTGAGCAGTTCTTC. It specifies CASSHPRAGEQFF. Together with reference TRBV7-2 and TRBJ2-1, the CDR3 gives the full variable domain: GAGVSQSPSNKVTEKGKDVELRCDPISGHTALYWYRQSLGQGLEFLIYFQGNSAPDKSGLPSDRFSAERTGGSVSTLTIQRTQQEDSAVYLCASSHPRAGEQFFGPGTRLTVL.

The chain uses TRBV3-1 (or the pseudogene TRBV3-2) and TRBJ1-1, with a weak D call TRBD1 (6 bases). Trimming removed 5 bases at V and 4 bases at J, with 14 bases between. The CDR3 loop spans 14 amino acids. The V gene's germline CDR1 is LGHDT and CDR2 YNNKEL (reference sequence). CDR3 DNA sequence: TGTGCCAGCAGCGAATACAGGGATTCCACTGAAGCTTTCTTT. It specifies CASSEYRDSTEAFF.

V gene TRBV27 combines with J gene TRBJ2-4; unclear D gene. CDR1 and CDR2 (germline): MNHEY, SMNVEV (reference sequence). The V and J ends lost 5 bases and 1 base respectively, with 15 bases between them. The CDR3 has 16 residues. In DNA form, the CDR3 reads TGTGCCAGCAGTCCTCAGCGACCCGGCGCCAAAAACATTCAGTACTTC. This codes for CASSPQRPGAKNIQYF.

This clone came up once. This chain links TRBV10-3 with TRBJ2-1; 9 positions agree with TRBD2. This CDR3 contains 15 residues. Germline V lookup: CDR1 ENHRY, CDR2 SYGVKD. V shed 2 bases, J shed 7 bases, and the junction held 6 bases outside the gene matches. Written as DNA, the CDR3 is TGTGCCATCAGTGAGGAAGCGGGGGGCCTGAATGAGCAGTTCTTC. Translating gives CAISEEAGGLNEQFF.

The rearrangement joins TRBV7-2 to TRBJ1-5, with D unresolved. Trimming removed 3 bases from V and 6 bases from J, with 9 bases in between. CDR1 is SGHTA, CDR2 FQGNSA, per germline. The CDR3 sequence is 13 residues long. CDR3 protein: CASSLRSSQPQHF. The CDR3, as DNA: TGTGCCAGCAGCTTGAGATCCTCTCAGCCCCAGCATTTT.

The gene calls are TRBV5-1 and TRBJ2-7; the D gene is possibly TRBD2 (6 bases). CDR1 is SGHRS, CDR2 YFSETQ, per germline. The CDR3 loop spans 11 amino acids. Trimming took 5 bases from V and 7 from J, leaving 10 bases between them. CDR3 amino acids: CASREGKEQYF. DNA for the CDR3: TGCGCCAGCAGGGAGGGAAAAGAGCAGTACTTC.

The rearrangement links TRBV19 to TRBJ2-3; 8 nucleotides line up with TRBD1. The V gene's germline CDR1 is LNHDA and CDR2 SQIVND (reference sequence). Trimming removed 5 bases from V and 5 bases from J; junction bases left unmatched: 3. This CDR3 has 13 residues. In DNA, the CDR3 is TGTGCCAGTAGTGACAGGGGCAGAGATACGCAGTATTTT. Its translation: CASSDRGRDTQYF.

This clone has a single count. The J gene is TRBJ2-4, the V gene TRBV5-6; TRBD1 agrees at 7 bases. The junction had 7 bases not matched to a gene; V was cut back by 1 base and J by 3 bases. The germline CDR1 and CDR2 sequences are SGHDT and YYEEEE. CDR3 length: 16 amino acids. The CDR3 sequence: CASSLQGEVGKNIQYF. In DNA form, the CDR3 reads TGTGCCAGCAGCTTGCAGGGGGAAGTGGGCAAAAACATTCAGTACTTC.

The chain couples TRBV2 to TRBJ2-7; 9 bases align to TRBD1. CDR3 size: 16 residues. Trimming took 8 bases from V and 2 from J; bases not matched to a gene: 13. Germline assignment: CDR1 SNHLY and CDR2 FYNNEI. CDR3 sequence: CASPARPDRGTYEQYF. The CDR3 nucleotides read TGTGCCAGCCCCGCGCGACCGGACAGGGGAACCTACGAGCAGTACTTC. The whole variable domain, remainder taken from reference TRBV2 and TRBJ2-7, is EPEVTQTPSHQVTQMGQEVILRCVPISNHLYFYWYRQILGQKVEFLVSFYNNEISEKSEIFDDQFSVERPDGSNFTLKIRSTKLEDSAMYFCASPARPDRGTYEQYFGPGTRLTVT.

J is TRBJ2-7 and V is TRBV5-1, with D perhaps TRBD1 (6 bases). The CDR3 contains 13 residues. Germline CDR1 and CDR2: SGHRS and YFSETQ. Trimming took off 4 bases at V and 2 bases at J, with 10 bases between the two ends. This chain's CDR3 is CASSPQGAYEQYF. In nucleotides, the CDR3 is TGCGCCAGCAGCCCACAGGGAGCCTACGAGCAGTACTTC.

A few counts support this clone. The chain joins TRBV6-2 or TRBV6-3 to TRBJ1-1; 9 bases map to TRBD1. The CDR3 covers 16 residues. The V gene's germline CDR1 is MNHEY and CDR2 SVGEGT. V gave up 2 bases and J gave up 5 bases; unmatched junction bases: 9. CDR3 in DNA: TGTGCCAGCAGTTACCATACAACAGGGGGCCGGACTGAAGCTTTCTTT. As protein: CASSYHTTGGRTEAFF.

The chain links TRBV21-1 to TRBJ2-7; the table's D call, TRBD2, was not checked against the DNA. TRBV21-1 is described as a pseudogene. The CDR3 is 15 residues long. The CDR3 DNA sequence: TGTGCCAGCAGCAAAGAATTTCGGGTTGGCTACGAGCAGTACTTC. Translated: CASSKEFRVGYEQYF.

This chain's CDR3 is CASSLGGGPYNEQFF. CDR3 coding DNA: TGTGCCAGCAGCTTGGGCGGGGGGCCCTACAATGAGCAGTTCTTC. The chain couples TRBV5-5 to TRBJ2-1; 8 bases agree with TRBD2. J lost 2 bases, V lost 0 bases, and 1 base had no gene match. This CDR3 spans 15 amino acids. CDR1 and CDR2 (germline): SGHKS, YYEKEE (reference sequence).

The V gene is TRBV7-2, the J gene TRBJ2-7; 10 positions agree with TRBD2. Per germline, CDR1 SGHTA and CDR2 FQGNSA. The V segment lost 5 bases and the J segment 6 bases; nucleotides outside the gene matches: 7. This CDR3 is 14 amino acids long. The CDR3 is CASSQSSGRSEQYF. The CDR3 coding sequence is TGTGCCAGCAGCCAATCTAGCGGGAGAAGCGAGCAGTACTTC.

The chain couples TRBV2 to TRBJ2-2; D is perhaps TRBD1 (5 bases). Per germline, CDR1 SNHLY and CDR2 FYNNEI. The V gene lost 7 bases and the J gene lost 0 bases, with 9 bases spanning the gap. The CDR3 runs to 14 residues. CDR3 loop: CASKWTTNTGELFF. As DNA, the CDR3 is TGTGCCAGCAAATGGACAACGAACACCGGGGAGCTGTTTTTT.